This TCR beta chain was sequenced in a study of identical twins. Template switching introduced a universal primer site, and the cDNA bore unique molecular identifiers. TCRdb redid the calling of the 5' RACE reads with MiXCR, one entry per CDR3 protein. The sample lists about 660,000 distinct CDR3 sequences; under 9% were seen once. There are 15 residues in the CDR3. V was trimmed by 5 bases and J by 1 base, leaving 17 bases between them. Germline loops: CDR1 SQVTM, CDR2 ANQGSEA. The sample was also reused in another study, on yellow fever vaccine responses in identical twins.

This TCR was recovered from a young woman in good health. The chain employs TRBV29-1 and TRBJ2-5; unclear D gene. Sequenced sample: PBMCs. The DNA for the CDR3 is TGCAGCGTTCGATTTCCTGGGCTTATCCAAGAGACCCAGTACTTC. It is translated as CSVRFPGLIQETQYF.